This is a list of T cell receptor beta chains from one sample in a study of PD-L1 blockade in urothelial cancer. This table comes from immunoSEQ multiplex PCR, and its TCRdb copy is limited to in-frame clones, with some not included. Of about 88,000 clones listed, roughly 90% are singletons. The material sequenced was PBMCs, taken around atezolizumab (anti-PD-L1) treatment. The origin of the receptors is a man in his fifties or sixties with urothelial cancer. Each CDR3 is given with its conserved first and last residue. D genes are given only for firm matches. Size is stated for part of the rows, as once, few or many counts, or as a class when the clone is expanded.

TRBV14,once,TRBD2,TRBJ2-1,CASSLIAGAHNEQFF,TGTGCCAGCAGCTTAATAGCGGGTGCCCACAATGAGCAGTTCTTC
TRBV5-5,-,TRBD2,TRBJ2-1,CASSWPAGGNEQFF,TGTGCCAGCAGCTGGCCGGCGGGGGGGAATGAGCAGTTCTTC
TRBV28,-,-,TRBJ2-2,CAGGTANTGELFF,TGTGCCGGCGGGACAGCGAACACCGGGGAGCTGTTTTTT
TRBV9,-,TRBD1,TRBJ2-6,CASSDKRTGVTGANVLTF,TGTGCCAGCAGCGACAAAAGGACAGGGGTCACTGGGGCCAACGTCCTGACTTTC
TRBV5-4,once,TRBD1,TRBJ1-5,CASSLGGPGTVNQPQHF,TGTGCCAGCAGCTTGGGGGGGCCTGGGACAGTCAATCAGCCCCAGCATTTT
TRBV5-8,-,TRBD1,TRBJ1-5,CASSLAGRGINQPQHF,TGTGCCAGCAGCTTGGCCGGCAGGGGGATCAATCAGCCCCAGCATTTT
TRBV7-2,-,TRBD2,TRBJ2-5,CASSLLAGEETQYF,TGTGCCAGCAGCCTACTAGCGGGAGAAGAGACCCAGTACTTC
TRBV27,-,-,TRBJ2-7,CASRMMLGTPYEQYF,TGTGCCAGCAGGATGATGCTAGGAACTCCCTACGAGCAGTACTTC
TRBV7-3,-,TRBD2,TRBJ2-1,CASSLTKTSGREGEQFF,TGTGCCAGCAGCCTAACGAAAACTAGCGGGAGGGAGGGTGAGCAGTTCTTC
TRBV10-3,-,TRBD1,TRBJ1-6,CAISAGQESSYNSPLHF,TGTGCCATCAGTGCCGGACAGGAGAGCTCCTATAATTCACCCCTCCACTTT
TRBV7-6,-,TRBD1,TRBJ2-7,CASSPLTGIYEQYF,TGTGCCAGCAGCCCGCTGACAGGGATCTACGAGCAGTACTTC
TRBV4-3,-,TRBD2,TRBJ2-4,CASSPSGGNIQYF,TGCGCCAGCAGCCCCTCCGGGGGGAACATTCAGTACTTC
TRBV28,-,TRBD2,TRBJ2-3,CASSSKTRTSGKTDTQYF,TGTGCCAGCAGTTCCAAAACCCGGACTAGCGGGAAAACAGATACGCAGTATTTT
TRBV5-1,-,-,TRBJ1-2,CASSLENRVVGGYTF,TGCGCCAGCAGCTTGGAAAACAGGGTTGTGGGTGGCTACACCTTC
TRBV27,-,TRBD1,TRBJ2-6,CASSLQGSGANVLTF,TGTGCCAGCAGCCTACAGGGGTCTGGGGCCAACGTCCTGACTTTC
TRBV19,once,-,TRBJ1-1,CASSIVGRWDTEAFF,TGTGCCAGTAGTATCGTGGGGCGCTGGGACACTGAAGCTTTCTTT
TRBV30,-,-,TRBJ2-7,CAWSVGDSYEQYF,TGTGCCTGGAGTGTCGGGGACTCCTACGAGCAGTACTTC
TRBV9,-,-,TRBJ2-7,CASSQGTLGEQYF,TGTGCCAGCAGCCAGGGAACTCTGGGCGAGCAGTACTTC
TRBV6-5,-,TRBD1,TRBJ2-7,CASSYGTGGRSEQYF,TGTGCCAGCAGTTACGGGACAGGGGGCCGGAGCGAGCAGTACTTC
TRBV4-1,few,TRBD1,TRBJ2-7,CASSQFGQGTSYEQYF,TGCGCCAGCAGCCAGTTCGGACAGGGAACCTCCTACGAGCAGTACTTC
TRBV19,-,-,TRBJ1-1,CASSIQGTTEAFF,TGTGCCAGTAGTATCCAGGGGACCACTGAAGCTTTCTTT
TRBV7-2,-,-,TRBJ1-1,CASSPGQDRPEAFF,TGTGCCAGCAGCCCAGGACAAGATCGGCCGGAAGCTTTCTTT
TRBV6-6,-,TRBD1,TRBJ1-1,CASSPGQGMNTEAFF,TGTGCCAGCAGTCCCGGACAGGGAATGAACACTGAAGCTTTCTTT
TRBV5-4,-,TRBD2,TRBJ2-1,CASSSLAGRGNEQFF,TGTGCCAGCAGCTCCTTAGCGGGAAGGGGGAATGAGCAGTTCTTC
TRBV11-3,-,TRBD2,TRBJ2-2,CASSLVGGTGELFF,TGTGCCAGCAGCTTAGTGGGGGGGACCGGGGAGCTGTTTTTT
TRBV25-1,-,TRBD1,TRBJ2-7,CASGTGGIYEQYF,TGTGCCAGCGGAACAGGGGGGATTTACGAGCAGTACTTC
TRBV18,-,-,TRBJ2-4,CASSPRTVAKNIQYF,TGTGCCAGCTCACCCAGGACAGTAGCCAAAAACATTCAGTACTTC
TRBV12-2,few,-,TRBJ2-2,CASRIRRVATGELFF,TGTGCAAGTCGCATCCGCCGAGTCGCAACCGGGGAGCTGTTTTTT
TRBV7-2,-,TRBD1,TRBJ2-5,CASSLEGRGQETQYF,TGTGCCAGCAGCTTAGAGGGCAGGGGGCAAGAGACCCAGTACTTC